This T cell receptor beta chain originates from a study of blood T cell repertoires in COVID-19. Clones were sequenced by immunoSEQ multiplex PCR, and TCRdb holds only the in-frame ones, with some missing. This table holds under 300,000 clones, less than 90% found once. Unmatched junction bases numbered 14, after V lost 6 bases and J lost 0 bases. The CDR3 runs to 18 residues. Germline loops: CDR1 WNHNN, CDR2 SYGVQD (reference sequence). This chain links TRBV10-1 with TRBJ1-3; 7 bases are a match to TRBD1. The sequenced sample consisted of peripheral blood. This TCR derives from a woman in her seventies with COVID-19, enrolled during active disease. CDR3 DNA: TGCGCCAGCAGGACCTTCCCGGGACAGATTTTCTCTGGAAACACCATATATTTT. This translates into CASRTFPGQIFSGNTIYF.